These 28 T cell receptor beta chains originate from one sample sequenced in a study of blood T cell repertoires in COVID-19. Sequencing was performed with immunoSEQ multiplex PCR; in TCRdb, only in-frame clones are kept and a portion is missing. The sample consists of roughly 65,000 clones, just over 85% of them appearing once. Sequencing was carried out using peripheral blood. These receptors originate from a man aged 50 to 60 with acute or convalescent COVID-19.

In nucleotides, the CDR3 is TGTGCCAGCAGCTTAGAGACAGGGGGGGTCGCAGATACGCAGTATTTT. This encodes CASSLETGGVADTQYF. This chain uses TRBV13 with TRBJ2-3; 9 bases align to TRBD1. CDR1 and CDR2 (germline): PRHDT, FYEKMQ (reference sequence). Unmatched junction bases numbered 6, after V lost 1 base and J lost 4 bases. This CDR3 spans 16 amino acids.

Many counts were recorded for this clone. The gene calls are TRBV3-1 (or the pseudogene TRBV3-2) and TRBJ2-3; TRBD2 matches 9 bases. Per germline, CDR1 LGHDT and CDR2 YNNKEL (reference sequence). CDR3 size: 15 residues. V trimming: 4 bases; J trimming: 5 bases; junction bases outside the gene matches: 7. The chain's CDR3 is CASSPGTSWIDTQYF. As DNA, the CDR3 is TGTGCCAGCAGCCCGGGGACTAGCTGGATAGATACGCAGTATTTT.

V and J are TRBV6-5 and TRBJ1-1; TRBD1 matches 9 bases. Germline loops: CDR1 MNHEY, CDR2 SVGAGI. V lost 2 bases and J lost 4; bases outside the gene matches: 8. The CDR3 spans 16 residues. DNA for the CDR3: TGTGCCAGCAGTTACGAGAACAGGGGGCCCGGCACTGAAGCTTTCTTT. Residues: CASSYENRGPGTEAFF.

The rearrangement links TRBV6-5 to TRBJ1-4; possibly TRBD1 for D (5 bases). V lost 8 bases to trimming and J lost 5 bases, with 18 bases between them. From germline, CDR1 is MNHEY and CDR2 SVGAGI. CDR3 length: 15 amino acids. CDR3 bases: TGTGCCAGCTCCCCGACGAGGCCAGGGAATGAAAAACTGTTTTTT. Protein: CASSPTRPGNEKLFF.

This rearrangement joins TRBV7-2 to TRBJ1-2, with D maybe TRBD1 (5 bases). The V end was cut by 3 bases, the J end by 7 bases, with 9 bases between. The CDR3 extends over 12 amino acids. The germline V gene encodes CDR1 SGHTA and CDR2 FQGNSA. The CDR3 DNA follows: TGTGCCAGCAGCTTGTCAGGGTTTGGCTACACCTTC. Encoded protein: CASSLSGFGYTF.

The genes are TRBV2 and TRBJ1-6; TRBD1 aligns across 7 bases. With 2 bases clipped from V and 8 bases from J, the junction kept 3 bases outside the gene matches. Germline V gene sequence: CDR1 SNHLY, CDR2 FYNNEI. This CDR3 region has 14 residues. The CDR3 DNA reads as TGTGCCAGCAGTGAAAGCGACAGGGATTCACCCCTCCACTTT. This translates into CASSESDRDSPLHF.

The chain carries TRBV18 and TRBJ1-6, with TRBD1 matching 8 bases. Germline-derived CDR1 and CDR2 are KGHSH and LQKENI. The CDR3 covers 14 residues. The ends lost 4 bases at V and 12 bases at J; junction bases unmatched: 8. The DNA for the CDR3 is TGTGCCAGCTCACAGGGACAGGTTCAGGTACCCCTCCACTTT. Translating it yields CASSQGQVQVPLHF.

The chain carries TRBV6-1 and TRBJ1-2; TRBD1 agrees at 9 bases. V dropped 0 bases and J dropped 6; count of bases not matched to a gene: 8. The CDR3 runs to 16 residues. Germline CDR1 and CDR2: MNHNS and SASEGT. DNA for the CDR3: TGTGCCAGCAGTGAAGCGATCGGGGGACAGGGCCATGGCTACACCTTC. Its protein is CASSEAIGGQGHGYTF.

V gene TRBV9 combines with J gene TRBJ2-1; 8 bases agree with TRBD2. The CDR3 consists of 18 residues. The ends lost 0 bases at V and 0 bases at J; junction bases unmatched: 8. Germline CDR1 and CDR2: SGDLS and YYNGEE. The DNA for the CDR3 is TGTGCCAGCAGCGTAGAGCCTAGCGGGTACAGCTCCTACAATGAGCAGTTCTTC. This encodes CASSVEPSGYSSYNEQFF. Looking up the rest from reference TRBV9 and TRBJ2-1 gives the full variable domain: DSGVTQTPKHLITATGQRVTLRCSPRSGDLSVYWYQQSLDQGLQFLIQYYNGEERAKGNILERFSAQQFPDLHSELNLSSLELGDSALYFCASSVEPSGYSSYNEQFFGPGTRLTVL.

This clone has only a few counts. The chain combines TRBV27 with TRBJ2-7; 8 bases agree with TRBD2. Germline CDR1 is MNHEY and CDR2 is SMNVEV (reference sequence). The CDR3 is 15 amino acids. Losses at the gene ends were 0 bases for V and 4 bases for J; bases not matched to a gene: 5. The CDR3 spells CASSLSRGAFYEQYF. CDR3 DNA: TGTGCCAGCAGTTTATCGCGGGGGGCCTTTTACGAGCAGTACTTC.

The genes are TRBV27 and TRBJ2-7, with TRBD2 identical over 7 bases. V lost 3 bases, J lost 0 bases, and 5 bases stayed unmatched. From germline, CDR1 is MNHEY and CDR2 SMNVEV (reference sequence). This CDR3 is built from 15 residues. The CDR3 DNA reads TGTGCCAGCAGTTTTGGGCGGGGGAGCTCCTACGAGCAGTACTTC. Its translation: CASSFGRGSSYEQYF.

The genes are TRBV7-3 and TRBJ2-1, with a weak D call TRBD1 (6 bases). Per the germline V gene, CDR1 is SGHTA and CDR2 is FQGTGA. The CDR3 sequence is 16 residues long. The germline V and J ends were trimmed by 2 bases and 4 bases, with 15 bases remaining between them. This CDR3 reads CASSLFSGVGYNEQFF. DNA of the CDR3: TGTGCCAGCAGCTTATTTTCAGGGGTTGGTTACAATGAGCAGTTCTTC.

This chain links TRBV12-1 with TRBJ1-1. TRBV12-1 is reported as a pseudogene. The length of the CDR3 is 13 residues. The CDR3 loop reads CASSDRENTEAFF. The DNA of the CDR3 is TGTGCCAGCAGCGATCGAGAGAACACTGAAGCTTTCTTT.

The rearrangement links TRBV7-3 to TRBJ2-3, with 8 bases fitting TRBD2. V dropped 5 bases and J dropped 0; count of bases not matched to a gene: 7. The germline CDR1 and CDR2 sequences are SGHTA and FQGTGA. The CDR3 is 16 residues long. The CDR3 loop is CASSPLGGGSTDTQYF. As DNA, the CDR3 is TGTGCCAGCAGCCCACTCGGCGGGGGGAGCACAGATACGCAGTATTTT.

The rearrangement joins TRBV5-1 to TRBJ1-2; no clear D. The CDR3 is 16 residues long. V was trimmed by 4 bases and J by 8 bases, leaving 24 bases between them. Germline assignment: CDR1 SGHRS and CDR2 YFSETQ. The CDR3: CASSQLDGDLHGGYTF. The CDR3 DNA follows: TGCGCCAGCAGCCAATTAGACGGGGATCTACATGGGGGCTACACCTTC.

This CDR3 is CASSYTGGAAAGDTQYF. The CDR3 region has the DNA TGTGCCAGCAGCTACACCGGGGGGGCCGCGGCCGGAGATACGCAGTATTTT. The chain carries TRBV4-2 and TRBJ2-3; 8 nucleotides match TRBD2. V was pared by 5 bases and J by 5 bases, with 15 bases of the junction left unmatched. The CDR3 spans 17 residues. The germline CDR1 and CDR2 sequences are LGHNA and YNFKEQ.

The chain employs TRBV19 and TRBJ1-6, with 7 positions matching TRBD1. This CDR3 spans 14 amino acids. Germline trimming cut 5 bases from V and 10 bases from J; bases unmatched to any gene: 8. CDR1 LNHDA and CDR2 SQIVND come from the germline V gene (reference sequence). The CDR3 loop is CASSPPRGISPLHF. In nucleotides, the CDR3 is TGTGCCAGTAGTCCCCCCAGGGGGATCTCACCCCTCCACTTT.

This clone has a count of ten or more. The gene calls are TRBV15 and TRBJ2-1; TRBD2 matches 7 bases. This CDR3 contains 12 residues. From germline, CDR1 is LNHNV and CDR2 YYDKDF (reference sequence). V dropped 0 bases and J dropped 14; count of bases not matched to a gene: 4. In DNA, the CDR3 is TGTGCCACCAGCAGAGAGGGTCGGGAGGAGTTCTTC. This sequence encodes CATSREGREEFF. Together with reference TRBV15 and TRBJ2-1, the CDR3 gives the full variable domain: DAMVIQNPRYQVTQFGKPVTLSCSQTLNHNVMYWYQQKSSQAPKLLFHYYDKDFNNEADTPDNFQSRRPNTSFCFLDIRSPGLGDTAMYLCATSREGREEFFGPGTRLTVL.

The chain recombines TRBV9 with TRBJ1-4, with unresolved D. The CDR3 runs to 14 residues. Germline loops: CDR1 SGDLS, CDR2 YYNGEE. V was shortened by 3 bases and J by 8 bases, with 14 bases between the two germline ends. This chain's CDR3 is CASSGTGRSEKLFF. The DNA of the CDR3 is TGTGCCAGCAGCGGAACTGGTCGGAGCGAAAAACTGTTTTTT.

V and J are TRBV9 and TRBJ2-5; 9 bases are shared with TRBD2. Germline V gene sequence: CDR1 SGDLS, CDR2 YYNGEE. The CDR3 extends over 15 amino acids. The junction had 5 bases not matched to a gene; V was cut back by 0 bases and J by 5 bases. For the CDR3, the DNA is TGTGCCAGCAGCGTAGCTGGCGGGAGGGGGGAGACCCAGTACTTC. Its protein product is CASSVAGGRGETQYF.

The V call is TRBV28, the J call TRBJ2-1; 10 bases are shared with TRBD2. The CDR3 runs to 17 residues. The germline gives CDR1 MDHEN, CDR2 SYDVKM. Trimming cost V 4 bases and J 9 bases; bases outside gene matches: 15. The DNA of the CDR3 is TGTGCCAGCAGTTCCTATCGACTAGCGGGCCTGAGAGGTGAGCAGTTCTTC. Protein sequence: CASSSYRLAGLRGEQFF.

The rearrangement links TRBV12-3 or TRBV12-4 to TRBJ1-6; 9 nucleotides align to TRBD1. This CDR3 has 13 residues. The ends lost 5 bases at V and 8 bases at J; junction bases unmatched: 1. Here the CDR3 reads CASSRDRDSPLHF. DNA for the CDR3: TGTGCCAGCAGTAGGGACAGGGATTCACCCCTCCACTTT.

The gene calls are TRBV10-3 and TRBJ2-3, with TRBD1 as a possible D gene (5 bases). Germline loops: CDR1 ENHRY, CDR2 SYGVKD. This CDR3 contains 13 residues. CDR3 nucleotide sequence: TGTGTATCGACCAGGGATCGTACAGATACGCAGTATTTT. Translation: CVSTRDRTDTQYF.

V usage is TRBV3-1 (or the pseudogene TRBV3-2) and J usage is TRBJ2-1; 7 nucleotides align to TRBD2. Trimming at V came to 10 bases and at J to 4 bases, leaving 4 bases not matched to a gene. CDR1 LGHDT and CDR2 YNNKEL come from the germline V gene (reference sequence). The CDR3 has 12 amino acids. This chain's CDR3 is CAISSGYNEQFF. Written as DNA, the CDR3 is TGTGCCATCTCTAGCGGATACAATGAGCAGTTCTTC.

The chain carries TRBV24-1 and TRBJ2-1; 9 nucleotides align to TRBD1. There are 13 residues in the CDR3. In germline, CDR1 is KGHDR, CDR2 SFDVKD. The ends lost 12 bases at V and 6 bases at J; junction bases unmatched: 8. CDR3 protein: CASSDRGTNEQFF. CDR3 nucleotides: TGTGCCTCCTCGGACAGGGGTACCAATGAGCAGTTCTTC.

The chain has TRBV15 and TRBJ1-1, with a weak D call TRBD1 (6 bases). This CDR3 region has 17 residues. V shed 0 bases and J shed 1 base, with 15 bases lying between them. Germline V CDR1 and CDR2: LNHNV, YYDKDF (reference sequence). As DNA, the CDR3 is TGTGCCACCAGCAGAGATCCCGGGGGCGGGAGGAACACTGAAGCTTTCTTT. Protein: CATSRDPGGGRNTEAFF.

This CDR3 reads CASSEEGGTQYF. As DNA, the CDR3 is TGTGCCAGCAGTGAAGAGGGAGGGACCCAGTACTTC. V is TRBV6-1 and J is TRBJ2-5; the D gene is possibly TRBD2 (6 bases). The V end was cut by 1 base, the J end by 7 bases, with 7 bases between. Germline V gene lookup returns CDR1 MNHNS and CDR2 SASEGT. CDR3 length equals 12 residues.

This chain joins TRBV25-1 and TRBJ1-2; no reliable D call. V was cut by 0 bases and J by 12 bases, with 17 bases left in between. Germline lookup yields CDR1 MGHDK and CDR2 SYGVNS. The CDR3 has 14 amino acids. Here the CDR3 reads CASSEYLPRNRHTF. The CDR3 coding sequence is TGTGCCAGCAGTGAATACTTACCCAGGAATCGGCACACCTTC.